These 3 T cell receptor beta chains share one sample of origin, sequenced in a study of T-cell reconstitution after alpha-beta-depleted transplantation in children. Construction of the TCRbeta library involved unique molecular identifiers. TCRdb redid the calling of the PCR reads with MiXCR, one entry per CDR3 protein. The sample records about 70,000 distinct CDR3 sequences, approximately 10% being singletons. The starting material was PBMCs, obtained before TCRalphabeta/CD19-depleted stem cell transplant. All receptors come from a boy aged 5-17 years with acute myeloid leukemia, due to receive a stem cell transplant.

This clonotype was detected many times. This sequence joins TRBV12-3 or TRBV12-4 and TRBJ2-7; no definite D call. The CDR3 runs to 13 residues. Deletions cut 0 bases from V and 0 bases from J, with 3 bases between. The DNA for the CDR3 is TGTGCCAGCAGTTTAGCGGTCTCCTACGAGCAGTACGTC. It yields the protein CASSLAVSYEQYV.

This clonotype appeared many times. The chain is built from TRBV12-3 or TRBV12-4 and TRBJ2-2; D call uncertain. This CDR3 contains 14 residues. Trimming cost V 6 bases and J 7 bases, with 15 bases left between them. CDR3 amino acids: CASSRWDDSGELFF. In DNA form, the CDR3 reads TGTGCCAGCAGCCGCTGGGATGATAGCGGGGAGCTGTTTTTT.

This clonotype was picked up many times. The chain joins TRBV5-1 to TRBJ2-3, with D possibly TRBD1 on 6 matching bases. This CDR3 comprises 14 residues. Deletions cut 3 bases from V and 2 bases from J, with 10 bases between. The germline CDR1 and CDR2 sequences are SGHRS and YFSETQ. This chain's CDR3 is CASSSGQYTDTQYF. CDR3 sequence (DNA): TGCGCCAGCAGCTCCGGACAGTACACAGATACGCAGTATTTT.